This is a list of T cell receptor beta chains from one sample in a study of CD8 T cells in ankylosing spondylitis. TCRdb called the 5' RACE reads again in MiXCR, with one record for every CDR3 protein. The data show some 71,000 distinct CDR3 sequences, with about 5.7% seen just once and around 2.2% held by the top ten. The specimen was blood, either unsorted or a sorted T cell fraction (not recorded which). The receptors stem from a male donor with ankylosing spondylitis or in good health (not recorded which). CDR3s include the opening cysteine and the closing phenylalanine or tryptophan. A D gene is named only where the DNA matches it firmly. Clone sizes are given selectively: once, few, many, or a class where the clone is expanded.

V gene: TRBV6-5
clone size: many
D gene: TRBD1
J gene: TRBJ2-3
CDR3 DNA: TGTGCCAGCAGTTTTACCGGGACAGGGCTCAGCACAGATACGCAGTATTTT
CDR3 protein: CASSFTGTGLSTDTQYF

V gene: TRBV11-2
clone size: many
D gene: TRBD2
J gene: TRBJ2-2
CDR3 DNA: TGTGCCAGCAGCTTAGTTGTTCATAGCGGGGCGCGCGCGAACACCGGGGAGCTGTTTTTT
CDR3 protein: CASSLVVHSGARANTGELFF

V gene: TRBV3-1
clone size: many
D gene: NA
J gene: TRBJ2-2
CDR3 DNA: TGTGCCAGCAGCCAAAGGAGAGTCGGGGACACCGGGGAGCTGTTTTTT
CDR3 protein: CASSQRRVGDTGELFF

V gene: TRBV10-3
clone size: many
D gene: TRBD1
J gene: TRBJ2-1
CDR3 DNA: TGTGCCATCAGTGAATCGGGACAGGGGTATAGGGAGTTCTTC
CDR3 protein: CAISESGQGYREFF

V gene: TRBV5-1
clone size: many
D gene: NA
J gene: TRBJ1-6
CDR3 DNA: TGCGCCAGCAGCTTGGAAGCGTATTCACCCCTCCACTTT
CDR3 protein: CASSLEAYSPLHF

V gene: TRBV5-1
clone size: NA
D gene: NA
J gene: TRBJ1-6
CDR3 DNA: TGCGCCAGCAGCTTGCCCGGGACAACAAGATATTCACCCCTCCACTTT
CDR3 protein: CASSLPGTTRYSPLHF

V gene: TRBV11-2
clone size: few
D gene: TRBD2
J gene: TRBJ2-1
CDR3 DNA: TGTGCCAGCAGCCGTAGCGGGGGGCTATACAATGAGCAGTTCTTC
CDR3 protein: CASSRSGGLYNEQFF

V gene: TRBV3-1
clone size: many
D gene: NA
J gene: TRBJ2-7
CDR3 DNA: TGTGCCAGCAGCCGTCCCGGGACTCGCTCCTACGAGCAGTACTTC
CDR3 protein: CASSRPGTRSYEQYF

V gene: TRBV5-1
clone size: many
D gene: TRBD1
J gene: TRBJ2-3
CDR3 DNA: TGCGCCAGCAGCTTCTCCGGGACAGGGGGCGCTGGGACAGATACGCAGTATTTT
CDR3 protein: CASSFSGTGGAGTDTQYF

V gene: TRBV2
clone size: many
D gene: TRBD1
J gene: TRBJ2-1
CDR3 DNA: TGTGCCAGCAGTGTCCCGGGACAGAGCTCCTACAATGAGCAGTTCTTC
CDR3 protein: CASSVPGQSSYNEQFF

V gene: TRBV12-3/TRBV12-4
clone size: many
D gene: NA
J gene: TRBJ1-1
CDR3 DNA: TGTGCCAGCAGTTTAACAGGGAGGGACACTGAAGCTTTCTTT
CDR3 protein: CASSLTGRDTEAFF

V gene: TRBV20-1
clone size: many
D gene: TRBD2
J gene: TRBJ2-3
CDR3 DNA: TGCAGTGCTAGCTCCCTAGCGGGGGACGGGGGGGGCACAGATACGCAGTATTTT
CDR3 protein: CSASSLAGDGGGTDTQYF

V gene: TRBV20-1
clone size: many
D gene: NA
J gene: TRBJ1-4
CDR3 DNA: TGCAGTGCTACCCTAGGGGGGGATGAAAAACTGTTTTTT
CDR3 protein: CSATLGGDEKLFF

V gene: TRBV4-2
clone size: many
D gene: NA
J gene: TRBJ2-7
CDR3 DNA: TGTGCCAGCAGCCCAAAGGGTTTGGATCGCGAGCAGTACTTC
CDR3 protein: CASSPKGLDREQYF

V gene: TRBV23-1
clone size: few
D gene: NA
J gene: TRBJ2-5
CDR3 DNA: TGCGCCAGCAGTCAAGGGGAGTCAGAGACCCAGTACTTC
CDR3 protein: CASSQGESETQYF

V gene: TRBV3-1
clone size: many
D gene: NA
J gene: TRBJ1-1
CDR3 DNA: TGTGCCAGCAGCCAAGAGGTTCTGGTGGGGTTGAACACTGAAGCTTTCTTT
CDR3 protein: CASSQEVLVGLNTEAFF

V gene: TRBV12-3/TRBV12-4
clone size: many
D gene: TRBD2
J gene: TRBJ2-2
CDR3 DNA: TGTGCCAGCAGTTCTCCGGGACTAGTTTCCGGGGAGCTGTTTTTT
CDR3 protein: CASSSPGLVSGELFF

V gene: TRBV20-1
clone size: many
D gene: TRBD2
J gene: TRBJ2-7
CDR3 DNA: TGCAGTGCTAGACCTTTTAGCGGGGCCCTCTACGAGCAGTACTTC
CDR3 protein: CSARPFSGALYEQYF

V gene: TRBV7-8
clone size: many
D gene: TRBD1
J gene: TRBJ1-5
CDR3 DNA: TGTGCCAGCACCAAGACAGGGGATGGGAGCAATCAGCCCCAGCATTTT
CDR3 protein: CASTKTGDGSNQPQHF

V gene: TRBV18
clone size: many
D gene: TRBD1
J gene: TRBJ1-6
CDR3 DNA: TGTGCCAGCTCACAGGACAGGGGACTATCACCCCTCCACTTT
CDR3 protein: CASSQDRGLSPLHF

V gene: TRBV7-2
clone size: many
D gene: TRBD2
J gene: TRBJ2-7
CDR3 DNA: TGTGCCAGCAGCTTAGGAGCGGGAGATTACGAGCAGTACTTC
CDR3 protein: CASSLGAGDYEQYF

V gene: TRBV20-1
clone size: many
D gene: NA
J gene: TRBJ2-1
CDR3 DNA: TGCAGTGCTAGATCGTACTCCTACAATGAGCAGTTCTTC
CDR3 protein: CSARSYSYNEQFF

V gene: TRBV5-1
clone size: NA
D gene: TRBD1
J gene: TRBJ1-1
CDR3 DNA: TGCGCCAGCAGCCTGACAGGGATGACTGAAGCTTTCTTT
CDR3 protein: CASSLTGMTEAFF

V gene: TRBV10-3
clone size: many
D gene: NA
J gene: TRBJ2-7
CDR3 DNA: TGTGCCATCAGTGAGGGCAGAGACTCCTACGAGCAGTACTTC
CDR3 protein: CAISEGRDSYEQYF

V gene: TRBV12-3/TRBV12-4
clone size: many
D gene: NA
J gene: TRBJ2-1
CDR3 DNA: TGTGCCAGCAGTTCCCCGCCCGGACAAGAGCAGTTCTTC
CDR3 protein: CASSSPPGQEQFF

V gene: TRBV7-9
clone size: many
D gene: TRBD1
J gene: TRBJ2-4
CDR3 DNA: TGTGCCAGCAGCATTACCCGGGACAGGGGGACACACTTC
CDR3 protein: CASSITRDRGTHF

V gene: TRBV29-1
clone size: few
D gene: NA
J gene: TRBJ2-2
CDR3 DNA: TGCAGCGTTGAAGGGCGGGGCCGGCGAGAGCTGTTTTTT
CDR3 protein: CSVEGRGRRELFF

V gene: TRBV29-1
clone size: many
D gene: TRBD1
J gene: TRBJ1-5
CDR3 DNA: TGCAGCGTTGGTGAGACAGGGGGTAGGCAGCCCCAGCATTTT
CDR3 protein: CSVGETGGRQPQHF

V gene: TRBV27
clone size: NA
D gene: TRBD1
J gene: TRBJ2-7
CDR3 DNA: TGTGCCAGCAGTCTACAGGGGGCGCGCGAGCAGTACTTC
CDR3 protein: CASSLQGAREQYF

V gene: TRBV28
clone size: many
D gene: TRBD1
J gene: TRBJ1-5
CDR3 DNA: TGTGCCAGCAGTTTTGTGGACAGGGGTTTAAGAGACAATCAGCCCCAGCATTTT
CDR3 protein: CASSFVDRGLRDNQPQHF

V gene: TRBV27
clone size: many
D gene: NA
J gene: TRBJ2-1
CDR3 DNA: TGTGCCAGCAGGAGAGGCGGTGGGGGTAGGATTGGGCAGTTCTTC
CDR3 protein: CASRRGGGGRIGQFF

V gene: TRBV29-1
clone size: NA
D gene: NA
J gene: TRBJ1-1
CDR3 DNA: TGCAGCGTGGCCCTAAATACGAACACTGAAGCTTTCTTT
CDR3 protein: CSVALNTNTEAFF

V gene: TRBV6-5
clone size: many
D gene: NA
J gene: TRBJ1-5
CDR3 DNA: TGTGCCAGCAGTTACTCTTTCAATCAGCCCCAGCATTTT
CDR3 protein: CASSYSFNQPQHF

V gene: TRBV3-1
clone size: NA
D gene: TRBD1
J gene: TRBJ2-1
CDR3 DNA: TGTGCCACCACCCAAGCTCGGGAAAGGACAGGGCTTTACTACAATGAGCAGTTCTTC
CDR3 protein: CATTQARERTGLYYNEQFF

V gene: TRBV10-1
clone size: many
D gene: NA
J gene: TRBJ2-1
CDR3 DNA: TGCGCCAGCAGTGGGACGTGGGATGAGCAGTTCTTC
CDR3 protein: CASSGTWDEQFF

V gene: TRBV10-2
clone size: many
D gene: NA
J gene: TRBJ2-1
CDR3 DNA: TGCGCCAGCAGTGAGAGGAGGGAGCAGTTCTTC
CDR3 protein: CASSERREQFF